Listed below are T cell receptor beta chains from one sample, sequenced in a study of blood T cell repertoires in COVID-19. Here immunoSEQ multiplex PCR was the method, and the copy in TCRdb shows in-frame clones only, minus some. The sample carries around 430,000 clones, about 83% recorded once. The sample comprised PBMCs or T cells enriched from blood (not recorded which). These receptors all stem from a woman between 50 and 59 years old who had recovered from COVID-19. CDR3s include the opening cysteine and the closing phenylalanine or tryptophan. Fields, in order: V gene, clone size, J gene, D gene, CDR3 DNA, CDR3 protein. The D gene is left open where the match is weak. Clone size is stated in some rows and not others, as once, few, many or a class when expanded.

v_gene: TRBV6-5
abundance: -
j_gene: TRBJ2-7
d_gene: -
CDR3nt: TGTGCCAGCACGGGTACGCAAACCTACGAGCAGTACTTC
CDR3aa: CASTGTQTYEQYF

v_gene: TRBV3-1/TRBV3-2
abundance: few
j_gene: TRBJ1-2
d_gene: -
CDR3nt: TGTGCCAGCAGCCAGGGTGGGGAACGCAGGGGAGGCTACACCTTC
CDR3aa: CASSQGGERRGGYTF

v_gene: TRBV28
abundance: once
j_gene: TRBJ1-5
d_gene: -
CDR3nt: TGTGCCAGCAGTCCCGCTTCTACAGGGAATCAGCCCCAGCATTTT
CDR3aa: CASSPASTGNQPQHF

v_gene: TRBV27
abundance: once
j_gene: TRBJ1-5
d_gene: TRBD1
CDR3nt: TGTGCCAGCAGCCTGACAGGGGGAAATCAGCCCCAGCATTTT
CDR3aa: CASSLTGGNQPQHF

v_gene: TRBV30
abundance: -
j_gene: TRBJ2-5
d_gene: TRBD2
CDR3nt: TGTGCCCACACGGGACGGGGGGGTATGTGGGAGACCCAGTACTTC
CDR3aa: CAHTGRGGMWETQYF

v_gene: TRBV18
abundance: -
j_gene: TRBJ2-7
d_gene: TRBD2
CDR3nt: TGTGCCAGCTCACCGGGGCTCGGGCGGGGGGCGATCGAGCAGTACTTC
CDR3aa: CASSPGLGRGAIEQYF

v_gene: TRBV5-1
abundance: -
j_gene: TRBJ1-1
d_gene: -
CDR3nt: TGCGCCAGCAGCTTGGGGCCCAACACTGAAGCTTTCTTT
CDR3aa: CASSLGPNTEAFF

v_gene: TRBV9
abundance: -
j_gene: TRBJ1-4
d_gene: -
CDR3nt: TGTGCCAGCAGCGCCAGTCACAGGAGGGATAATGAAAAACTGTTTTTT
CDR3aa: CASSASHRRDNEKLFF

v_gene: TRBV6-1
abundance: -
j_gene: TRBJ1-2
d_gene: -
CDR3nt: TGTGCCAGCAGTGAATCAGGTGGATATGGCTACACCTTC
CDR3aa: CASSESGGYGYTF

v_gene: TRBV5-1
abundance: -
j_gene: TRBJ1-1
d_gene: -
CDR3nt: TGCGCCAGCAGCGGACAGAGTATGAACACTGAAGCTTTCTTT
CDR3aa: CASSGQSMNTEAFF

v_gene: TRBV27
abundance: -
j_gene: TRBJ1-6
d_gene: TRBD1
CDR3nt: TGTGCCAGCGCGGGACAGTACAGCTCCTATAATTCACCCCTCCACTTT
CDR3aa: CASAGQYSSYNSPLHF

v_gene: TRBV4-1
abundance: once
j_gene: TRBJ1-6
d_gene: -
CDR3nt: TGCGCCAGCAGCCACTCGGGTTCCTATAATTCACCCCTCCACTTT
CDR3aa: CASSHSGSYNSPLHF

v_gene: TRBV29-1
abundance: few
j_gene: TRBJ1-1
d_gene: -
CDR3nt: TGCAGCGTTGTGCAGGGGAGGGCTGAAGCTTTCTTT
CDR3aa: CSVVQGRAEAFF

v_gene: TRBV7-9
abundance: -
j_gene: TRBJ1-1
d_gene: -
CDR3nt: TGTGCCAGCAGCTCAACAGGTAGAAACACTGAAGCTTTCTTT
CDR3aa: CASSSTGRNTEAFF

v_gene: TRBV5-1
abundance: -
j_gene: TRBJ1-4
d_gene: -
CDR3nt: TGCGCCAGCAGCTTCGGGACACCAGATGAAAAACTGTTTTTT
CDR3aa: CASSFGTPDEKLFF

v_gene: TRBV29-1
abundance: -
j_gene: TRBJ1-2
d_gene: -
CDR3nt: TGCAGCGTTGCGCAGGGCTATGGCTACACCTTC
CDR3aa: CSVAQGYGYTF

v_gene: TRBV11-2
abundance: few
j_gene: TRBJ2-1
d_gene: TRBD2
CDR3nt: TGTGCCAGCAGCCCCGCTATGGGCGGGGGGGTACCCTACAATGAGCAGTTCTTC
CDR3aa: CASSPAMGGGVPYNEQFF

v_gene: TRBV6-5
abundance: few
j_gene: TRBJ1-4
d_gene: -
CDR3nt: TGTGCCAGCAGACAGGGAAATAATGAAAAACTGTTTTTT
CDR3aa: CASRQGNNEKLFF

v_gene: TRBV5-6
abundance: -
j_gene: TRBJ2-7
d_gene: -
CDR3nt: TGTGCCAGCACCGCGGGTTCCTACGAGCAGTACTTC
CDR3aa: CASTAGSYEQYF

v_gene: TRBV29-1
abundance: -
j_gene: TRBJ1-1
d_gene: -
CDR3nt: TGCAGCGTTGAGGGCAGGGTGGGTACTGAAGCTTTCTTT
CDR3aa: CSVEGRVGTEAFF

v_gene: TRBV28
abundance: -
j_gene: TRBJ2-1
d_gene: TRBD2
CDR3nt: TGTGCCAGCAGTACACGGGGGGGCCCCTACAATGAGCAGTTCTTC
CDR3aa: CASSTRGGPYNEQFF

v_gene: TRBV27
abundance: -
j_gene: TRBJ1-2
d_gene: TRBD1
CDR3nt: TGTGCCAGCAGTCAATGGACAGGGACTGGCTACACCTTC
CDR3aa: CASSQWTGTGYTF

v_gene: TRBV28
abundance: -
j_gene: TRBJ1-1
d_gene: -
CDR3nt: TGTGCCAGCTTTAACAGTGGGGGCAACACTGAAGCTTTCTTT
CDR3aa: CASFNSGGNTEAFF

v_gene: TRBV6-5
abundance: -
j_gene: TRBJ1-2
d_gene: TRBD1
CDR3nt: TGTGCCAGCAAAGGGACAGGGGTTTACTATGGCTACACCTTC
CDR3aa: CASKGTGVYYGYTF

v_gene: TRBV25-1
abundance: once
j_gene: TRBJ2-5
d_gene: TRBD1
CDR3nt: TGTGCCAGCAGTGCCCGACAGGGCCCGCAAGAGACCCAGTACTTC
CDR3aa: CASSARQGPQETQYF

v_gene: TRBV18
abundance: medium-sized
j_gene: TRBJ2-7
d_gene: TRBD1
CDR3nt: TGTGCCAGCTCACCGACAGGGGGCGTTTACGAGCAGTACTTC
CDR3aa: CASSPTGGVYEQYF

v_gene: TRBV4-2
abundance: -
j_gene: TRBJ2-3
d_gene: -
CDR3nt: TGTGCCAGCGGTAATAGAGCAGATACGCAGTATTTT
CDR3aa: CASGNRADTQYF

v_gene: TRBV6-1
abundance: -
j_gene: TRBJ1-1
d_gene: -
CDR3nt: TGTGCCAGCAGTGAGCGCTACAGGGAGAACACTGAAGCTTTCTTT
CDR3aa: CASSERYRENTEAFF

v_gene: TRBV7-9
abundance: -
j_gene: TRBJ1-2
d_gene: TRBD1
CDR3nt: TGTGCCAGCAGCACGAGCGTGACAACAGGGGGCCGGGGCTACACCTTC
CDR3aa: CASSTSVTTGGRGYTF

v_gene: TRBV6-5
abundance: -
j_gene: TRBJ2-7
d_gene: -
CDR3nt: TGTGCCAGCGTTACAGGGGGGGGCTATTACGAGCAGTACTTC
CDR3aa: CASVTGGGYYEQYF

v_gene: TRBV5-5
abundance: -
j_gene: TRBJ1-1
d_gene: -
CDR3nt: TGTGCCAGCAGCTTGAGCGACGGGTACACTGAAGCTTTCTTT
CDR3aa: CASSLSDGYTEAFF

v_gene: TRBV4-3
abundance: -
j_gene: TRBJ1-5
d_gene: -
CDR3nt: TGCGCCAGCAGCCAGGAGACAGGTTATCAGCCCCAGCATTTT
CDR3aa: CASSQETGYQPQHF

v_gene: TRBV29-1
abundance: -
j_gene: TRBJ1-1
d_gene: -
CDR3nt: TGCAGCGTGGTAACTGACTCGGGATTCCTGAACACTGAAGCTTTCTTT
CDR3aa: CSVVTDSGFLNTEAFF

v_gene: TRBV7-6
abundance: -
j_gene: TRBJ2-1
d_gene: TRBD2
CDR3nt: TGTGCCAGCAGTCGACTAGCGGGGGTCTACAATGAGCAGTTCTTC
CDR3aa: CASSRLAGVYNEQFF

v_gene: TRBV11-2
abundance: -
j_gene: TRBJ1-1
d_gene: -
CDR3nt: TGTGCCAGCAGCAGCAGGGATTCGACTGAAGCTTTCTTT
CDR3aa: CASSSRDSTEAFF

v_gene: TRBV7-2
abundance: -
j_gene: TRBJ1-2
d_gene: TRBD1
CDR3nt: TGTGCCAGCAGCCTCGACAGGGGTGGCTATGGCTACACCTTC
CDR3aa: CASSLDRGGYGYTF

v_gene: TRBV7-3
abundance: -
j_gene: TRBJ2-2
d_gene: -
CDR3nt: TGTGCCAGCAGCTTAGGGGCGGAGCGGGCCGGGGAGCTGTTTTTT
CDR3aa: CASSLGAERAGELFF

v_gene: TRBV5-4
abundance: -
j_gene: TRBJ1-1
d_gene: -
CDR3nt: TGTGCCAGCAGCTTTGGGGAGAAATGGAACACTGAAGCTTTCTTT
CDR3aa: CASSFGEKWNTEAFF

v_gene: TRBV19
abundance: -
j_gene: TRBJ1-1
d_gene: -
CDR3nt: TGTGCCAGTAGTATCGGGGGTAACACTGAAGCTTTCTTT
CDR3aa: CASSIGGNTEAFF

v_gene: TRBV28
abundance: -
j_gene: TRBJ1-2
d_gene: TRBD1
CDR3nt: TGTGCCAGCAGTCATAGGCATGGGACAGGGAGTGATGGCTACACCTTC
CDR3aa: CASSHRHGTGSDGYTF

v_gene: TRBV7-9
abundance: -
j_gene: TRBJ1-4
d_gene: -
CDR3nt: TGTGCCAGCAGCTTAGCGGCCCGTGAAAAACTGTTTTTT
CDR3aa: CASSLAAREKLFF